This TCR beta chain was profiled in a study of blood T cell repertoires in COVID-19. Study context: T cells, B-cell-depleted T cells, or PBMCs provided the cDNA or gDNA that served as material.

Clones were sequenced by immunoSEQ multiplex PCR, and TCRdb holds only the in-frame ones, with some missing. The sample has 85,000 to 100,000 clones, roughly 83% seen once. This clone has a count of ten or more. Germline V gene sequence: CDR1 MNHEY, CDR2 SVGAGI. This CDR3 has 14 amino acids. V lost 4 bases, J lost 9 bases, and 13 bases lay in between. The V and J genes are TRBV6-5 and TRBJ1-6; the D gene is possibly TRBD1 (6 bases). The sequencing input was peripheral blood. This TCR came from a woman aged 60 to 75 with acute or convalescent COVID-19. The CDR3 loop reads CASSSGTLGSPLHF. CDR3 nucleotide sequence: TGTGCCAGCAGTTCCGGGACACTCGGTTCACCCCTCCACTTT.